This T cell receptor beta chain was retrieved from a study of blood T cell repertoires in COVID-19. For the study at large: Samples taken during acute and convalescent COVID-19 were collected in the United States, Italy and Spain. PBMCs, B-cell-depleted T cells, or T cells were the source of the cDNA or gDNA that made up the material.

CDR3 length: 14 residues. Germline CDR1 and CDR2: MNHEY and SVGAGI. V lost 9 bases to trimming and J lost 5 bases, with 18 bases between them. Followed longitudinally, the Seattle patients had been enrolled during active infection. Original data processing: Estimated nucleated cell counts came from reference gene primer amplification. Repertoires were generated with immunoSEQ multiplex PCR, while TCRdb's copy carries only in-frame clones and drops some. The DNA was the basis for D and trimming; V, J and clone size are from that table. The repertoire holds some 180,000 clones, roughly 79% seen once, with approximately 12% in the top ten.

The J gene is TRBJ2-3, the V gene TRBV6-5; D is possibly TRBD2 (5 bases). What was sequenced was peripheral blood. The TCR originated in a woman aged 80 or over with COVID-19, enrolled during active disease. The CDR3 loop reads CASTTSLGGDTQYF. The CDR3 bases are TGTGCCAGTACAACATCCCTTGGAGGAGATACGCAGTATTTT.